These T cell receptor beta chains were read from a single sample in a study of long-term antiretroviral therapy in people with HIV. Repertoires were generated with immunoSEQ multiplex PCR, while TCRdb's copy carries only in-frame clones and drops some. Of tens of thousands of clones in the sample, about 80% are singletons; the top ten hold over 9%. The material sequenced was unsorted PBMCs, taken 1.1 years before starting antiretroviral therapy. The receptors derive from a woman between 40 and 50 years old with HIV. CDR3s include the opening cysteine and the closing phenylalanine or tryptophan. D genes are given only for firm matches. Only some rows state a clone size, as once, few, many or a class for expanded clones.

D gene,clone size,V gene,J gene,CDR3 DNA,CDR3 protein
TRBD2,NA,TRBV2,TRBJ2-7,TGTGCCAGCAGGTCCACTAGCGGGGATCACTACGAGCAGTACTTC,CASRSTSGDHYEQYF
NA,few,TRBV7-6,TRBJ2-7,TGTGCCAGCAGTTCGACCGGCTACGAGCAGTACTTC,CASSSTGYEQYF
NA,NA,TRBV5-8,TRBJ1-2,TGTGCCAGCATTGGGGCGGACCCGGAGGACTATGGCTACACCTTC,CASIGADPEDYGYTF
NA,NA,TRBV5-1,TRBJ1-4,TGCGCCAGCAGCTCTGTTGCAGGGACCAATGAAAAACTGTTTTTT,CASSSVAGTNEKLFF
NA,NA,TRBV11-2,TRBJ2-1,TGTGCCAGCAGCTTAGACACCCCCCCCAGCTCCTACAATGAGCAGTTCTTC,CASSLDTPPSSYNEQFF
NA,NA,TRBV18,TRBJ1-5,TGTGCCAGCTCAGTGGACGGACTCAATCAGCCCCAGCATTTT,CASSVDGLNQPQHF
NA,NA,TRBV5-1,TRBJ1-1,TGCGCCAGCAGCTCGGGAGGGACAAAGATTATGAACACTGAAGCTTTCTTT,CASSSGGTKIMNTEAFF
TRBD1,NA,TRBV7-9,TRBJ1-2,TGTGCCAGCAGCTTAGGAGGGGGCGAAACTAACTATGGCTACACCTTC,CASSLGGGETNYGYTF
NA,few,TRBV27,TRBJ2-7,TGTGCCAGCAGCCGTCGGTTGGGGGGCTACGAGCAGTACTTC,CASSRRLGGYEQYF
TRBD2,once,TRBV30,TRBJ2-2,TGTGCCGGGACGGCATTGGGAGGGTCTACCGGGGAGCTGTTTTTT,CAGTALGGSTGELFF
NA,NA,TRBV10-1,TRBJ2-3,TGCGCCAGCAGTACCGACGGAAGCACAGATACGCAGTATTTT,CASSTDGSTDTQYF
NA,NA,TRBV5-4,TRBJ2-1,TGTGCCAGCAGCTTGGGGGGGTCGTGGGAGGCTTACAATGAGCAGTTCTTC,CASSLGGSWEAYNEQFF
TRBD1,NA,TRBV4-2,TRBJ2-2,TGTGCCAGCAGCCGAGGGACAGGGGTTCAGGACACCGGGGAGCTGTTTTTT,CASSRGTGVQDTGELFF
TRBD2,NA,TRBV6-5,TRBJ2-2,TGTGCCAGCAGTTACTCGAGAAGCGGGAGAGCCGGGGAGCTGTTTTTT,CASSYSRSGRAGELFF
NA,NA,TRBV19,TRBJ2-1,TGTGCCAGTAGTATCGACCTAGCAATTGCCTACAATGAGCAGTTCTTC,CASSIDLAIAYNEQFF
TRBD1,NA,TRBV25-1,TRBJ2-1,TGTGCCAGCAGTGAGAGACAGGGGTCCTACAATGAGCAGTTCTTC,CASSERQGSYNEQFF
TRBD1,NA,TRBV5-1,TRBJ2-7,TGCGCCAGCAGCTTGCAGGGGGATTCCTACTACGAGCAGTACTTC,CASSLQGDSYYEQYF
NA,NA,TRBV7-8,TRBJ2-6,TGTGCCAGCAGCTTAGCGCCGCGCTCTGGGGCCAACGTCCTGACTTTC,CASSLAPRSGANVLTF
NA,NA,TRBV7-6,TRBJ1-1,TGTGCCAGCAGCTTAATGCCCCCGATCGACAGGCCGAGCCGCATGAACACTGAAGCTTTCTTT,CASSLMPPIDRPSRMNTEAFF
TRBD1,NA,TRBV11-2,TRBJ1-2,TGTGCCAGCAGCTTGGTAACAGGGGGATATGGCTACACCTTC,CASSLVTGGYGYTF
NA,few,TRBV29-1,TRBJ1-2,TGCAGCTCTTGGGGGGCCTCGCGCGGCTACACCTTC,CSSWGASRGYTF
TRBD2,once,TRBV7-9,TRBJ2-2,TGTGCCAGCAGCCTAGGGACTAGCGGGAGAACCGGGGAGCTGTTTTTT,CASSLGTSGRTGELFF
NA,few,TRBV7-9,TRBJ2-7,TGTGCCAGCAGCCCGTCCACAGTTAGCGCGTACGAGCAGTACTTC,CASSPSTVSAYEQYF
NA,NA,TRBV6-1,TRBJ2-7,TGTGCCAGCAGTGAAGGACAGACCTACGAGCAGTACTTC,CASSEGQTYEQYF
NA,NA,TRBV15,TRBJ2-5,TGTGCCACCAGCACCAATAAACGCGGGGCGGAGACCCAGTACTTC,CATSTNKRGAETQYF
NA,NA,TRBV4-2,TRBJ2-2,TGTGCCAGCAGCCAAAGGTCGGTAGCCCCACACGGGGAGCTGTTTTTT,CASSQRSVAPHGELFF
NA,NA,TRBV7-2,TRBJ2-7,TGTGCCAGCAGCTTAAACTCGGGACACAACTACGAGCAGTACTTC,CASSLNSGHNYEQYF
NA,NA,TRBV27,TRBJ2-1,TGTGCCAGCAGTTTGCTTGAGAGGGTTTACAATGAGCAGTTCTTC,CASSLLERVYNEQFF
NA,NA,TRBV7-8,TRBJ2-1,TGTGCCAGCAGCCTCCGAGAGGGCCCCTACAATGAGCAGTTCTTC,CASSLREGPYNEQFF
TRBD2,once,TRBV14,TRBJ2-1,TGTGCCAGCAGCCAAGCAGAGCGGGGGGGCCGGGGTGAGCAGTTCTTC,CASSQAERGGRGEQFF
NA,NA,TRBV19,TRBJ2-3,TGTGCCAGTACCACGACCGTTTCAGATACGCAGTATTTT,CASTTTVSDTQYF
NA,few,TRBV4-1,TRBJ2-7,TGCGCCAGCAGCCAAGAACTCTCCTACGAGCAGTACTTC,CASSQELSYEQYF
NA,few,TRBV6-5,TRBJ1-4,TGTGCCAGTCTTGACGGATTTAATGAAAAACTGTTTTTT,CASLDGFNEKLFF
NA,NA,TRBV5-1,TRBJ2-1,TGCGCCAGCAGCTTGTTAGCGAGTCCTAATGAGCAGTTCTTC,CASSLLASPNEQFF
TRBD1,NA,TRBV6-5,TRBJ1-2,TGTGCCAGCGCGTACATAGGGGGCTCTAATGGCTACACCTTC,CASAYIGGSNGYTF
NA,NA,TRBV11-2,TRBJ1-4,TGTGCCAGCAGCCCGTATGCAAATGAAAAACTGTTTTTT,CASSPYANEKLFF
NA,NA,TRBV14,TRBJ1-1,TGTGCCAGCAGCCAAGACAGAGTGAACACTGAAGCTTTCTTT,CASSQDRVNTEAFF
NA,once,TRBV11-2,TRBJ2-7,TGTGCCAGCAGCTTAGCGACAGCCTACGAGCAGTACTTC,CASSLATAYEQYF
TRBD2,NA,TRBV5-1,TRBJ2-1,TGCGCCAGCAGCTCCGCAACTAGCGGCCTATACAATGAGCAGTTCTTC,CASSSATSGLYNEQFF
NA,NA,TRBV7-9,TRBJ2-1,TGTGCCAGCAGCTTAAGTGAGAGCTCCTACAATGAGCAGTTCTTC,CASSLSESSYNEQFF
NA,NA,TRBV7-9,TRBJ1-1,TGTGCCAGCAGCCAGACGGGAACTGAAGCTTTCTTT,CASSQTGTEAFF
TRBD1,NA,TRBV19,TRBJ1-5,TGTGCCAGTAGTGCTCCAGGGGGCGGCCAGCCCCAGCATTTT,CASSAPGGGQPQHF
NA,NA,TRBV5-1,TRBJ1-1,TGCGCCAGCAGCATCCAGGGGAACACTGAAGCTTTCTTT,CASSIQGNTEAFF
NA,NA,TRBV23-1,TRBJ1-5,TGCGCCAGCAGGCCTACAGGGAAAGGCAATCAGCCCCAGCATTTT,CASRPTGKGNQPQHF
NA,NA,TRBV12-5,TRBJ1-1,TGTGCTAGTGGTTTGGTGCGAGGGACTGAAGCTTTCTTT,CASGLVRGTEAFF
NA,NA,TRBV7-9,TRBJ2-3,TGTGCCAGCAGCTTAGATGTCTCAGTAGTTACCCGTAATGTCGCGCAGTATTTT,CASSLDVSVVTRNVAQYF
NA,NA,TRBV10-2,TRBJ2-2,TGCGCCAGCAGGGCGACAGGGAACACCGGGGAGCTGTTTTTT,CASRATGNTGELFF
TRBD1,NA,TRBV7-8,TRBJ1-1,TGTGCCAGCAGCTTGACAGGGGCCACTGAAGCTTTCTTT,CASSLTGATEAFF
NA,NA,TRBV10-3,TRBJ2-7,TGTGCCATCGGCAGGGGTTACGAGCAGTACTTC,CAIGRGYEQYF
TRBD1,NA,TRBV9,TRBJ1-2,TGTGCCAGCAGCGAAGGTTTCCCGGGACAGGGGCATGGCTACACCTTC,CASSEGFPGQGHGYTF
NA,NA,TRBV19,TRBJ2-3,TGTGCCAGTAGTAACACAGATACGCAGTATTTT,CASSNTDTQYF
NA,NA,TRBV4-3,TRBJ1-4,TGCGCCAGCAGCCAAGCGGTCGGGGATGATGAAAAACTGTTTTTT,CASSQAVGDDEKLFF
NA,once,TRBV10-3,TRBJ2-6,TGTGCCATCAGTGAGTTTGGGGAGCCTGGGGCCAACGTCCTGACTTTC,CAISEFGEPGANVLTF